This TCR beta chain was captured in a study of blood T cells in healthy people across ages. Study-level findings and limits: Observed TCR beta diversity per million T cells went down as age went up. This fall followed a roughly linear course with age. Lack of knowledge of donor CMV status possibly confounded expanded clonotype changes. In these data, TCR beta diversity tracked strongly with naive T cell percentage.

A J-beta primer mix and a sample-barcoded 5' primer were used in a second PCR of about 7 to 12 cycles. Sequencing recovered at least 2.5 million CDR3-containing paired-end reads from each sample. TCRdb used MiXCR to reprocess the 5' RACE reads, holding one entry per CDR3 protein. The repertoire holds 1.5 million to 2 million distinct CDR3 sequences, 28% seen once, with about 8% in the top ten. This CDR3 is 19 amino acids long. Germline CDR1 is SGHAT and CDR2 is FQNNGV. Trimming took 0 bases from V and 3 from J; bases not matched to a gene: 10. For this clonotype: Antigen unknown.

The gene calls are TRBV11-2 and TRBJ2-7; the match to TRBD2 covers 14 bases. The sample comprised blood. The receptor's source is a woman aged 25 to 39 in good health. The CDR3 here is CASSLETSGGAWGFYEQYF. The CDR3 DNA reads as TGTGCCAGCAGCTTAGAGACTAGCGGGGGGGCCTGGGGGTTCTACGAGCAGTACTTC. Full variable domain (missing parts from reference TRBV11-2 and TRBJ2-7): EAGVAQSPRYKIIEKRQSVAFWCNPISGHATLYWYQQILGQGPKLLIQFQNNGVVDDSQLPKDRFSAERLKGVDSTLKIQPAKLEDSAVYLCASSLETSGGAWGFYEQYFGPGTRLTVT.